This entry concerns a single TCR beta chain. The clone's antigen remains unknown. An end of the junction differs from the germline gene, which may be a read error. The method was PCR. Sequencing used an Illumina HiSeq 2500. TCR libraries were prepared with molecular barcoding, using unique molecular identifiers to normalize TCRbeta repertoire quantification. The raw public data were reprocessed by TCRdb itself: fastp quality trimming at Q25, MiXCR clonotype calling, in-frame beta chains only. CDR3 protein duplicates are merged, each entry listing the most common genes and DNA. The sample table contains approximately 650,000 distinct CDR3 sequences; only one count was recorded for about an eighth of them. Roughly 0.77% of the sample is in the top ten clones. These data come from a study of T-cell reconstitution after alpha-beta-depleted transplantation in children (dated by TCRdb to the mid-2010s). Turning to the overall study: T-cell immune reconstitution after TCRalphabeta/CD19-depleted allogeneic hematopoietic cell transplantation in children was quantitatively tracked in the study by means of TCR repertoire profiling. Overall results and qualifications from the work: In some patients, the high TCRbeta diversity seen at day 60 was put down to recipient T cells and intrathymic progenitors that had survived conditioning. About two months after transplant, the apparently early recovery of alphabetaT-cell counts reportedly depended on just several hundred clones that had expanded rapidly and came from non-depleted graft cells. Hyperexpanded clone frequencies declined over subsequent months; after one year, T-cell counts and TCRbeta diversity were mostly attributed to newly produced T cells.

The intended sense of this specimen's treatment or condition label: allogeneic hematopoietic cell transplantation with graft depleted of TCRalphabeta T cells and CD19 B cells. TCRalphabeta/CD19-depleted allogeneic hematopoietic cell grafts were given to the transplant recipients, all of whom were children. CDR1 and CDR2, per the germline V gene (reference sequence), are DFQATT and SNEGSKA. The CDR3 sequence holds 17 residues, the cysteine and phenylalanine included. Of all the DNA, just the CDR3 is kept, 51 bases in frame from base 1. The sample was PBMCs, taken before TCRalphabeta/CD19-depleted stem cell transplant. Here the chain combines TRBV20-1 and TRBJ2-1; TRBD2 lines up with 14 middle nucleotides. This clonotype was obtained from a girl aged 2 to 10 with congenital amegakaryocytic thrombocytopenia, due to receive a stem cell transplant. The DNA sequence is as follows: TGCTGTGCTAAAACCCCGGGACTAGCGGGAGTGCGGAATGAGCAGTTCTTC. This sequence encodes CCAKTPGLAGVRNEQFF.